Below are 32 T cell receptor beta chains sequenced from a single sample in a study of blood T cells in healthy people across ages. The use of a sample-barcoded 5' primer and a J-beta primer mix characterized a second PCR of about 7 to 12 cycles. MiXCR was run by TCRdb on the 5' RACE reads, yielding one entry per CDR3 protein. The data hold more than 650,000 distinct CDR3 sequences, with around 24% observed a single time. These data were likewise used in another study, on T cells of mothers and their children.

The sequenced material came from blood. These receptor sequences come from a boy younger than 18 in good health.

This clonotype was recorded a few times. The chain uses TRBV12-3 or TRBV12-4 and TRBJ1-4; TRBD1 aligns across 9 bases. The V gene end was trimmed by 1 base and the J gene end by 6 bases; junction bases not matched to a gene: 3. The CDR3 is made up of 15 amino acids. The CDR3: CASSLGTGADEKLFF. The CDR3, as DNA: TGTGCCAGCAGTTTAGGGACAGGGGCGGATGAAAAACTGTTTTTT.

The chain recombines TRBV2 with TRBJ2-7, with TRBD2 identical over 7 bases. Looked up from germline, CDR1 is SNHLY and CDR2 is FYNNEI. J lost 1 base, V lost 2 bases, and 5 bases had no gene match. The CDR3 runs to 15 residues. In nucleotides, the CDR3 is TGTGCCAGCAGTGAAACCCTAGCGGCGTCCTACGAGCAGTACTTC. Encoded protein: CASSETLAASYEQYF. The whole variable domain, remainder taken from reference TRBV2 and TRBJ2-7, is EPEVTQTPSHQVTQMGQEVILRCVPISNHLYFYWYRQILGQKVEFLVSFYNNEISEKSEIFDDQFSVERPDGSNFTLKIRSTKLEDSAMYFCASSETLAASYEQYFGPGTRLTVT.

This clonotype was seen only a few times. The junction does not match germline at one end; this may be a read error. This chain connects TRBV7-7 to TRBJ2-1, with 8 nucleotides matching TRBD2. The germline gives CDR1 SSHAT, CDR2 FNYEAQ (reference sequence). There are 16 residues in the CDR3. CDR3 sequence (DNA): TGTGCTAGCAGCTTAGGCCCGGGGGGGACCTACAATGAGCAGTTCTTC. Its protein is CASSLGPGGTYNEQFF.

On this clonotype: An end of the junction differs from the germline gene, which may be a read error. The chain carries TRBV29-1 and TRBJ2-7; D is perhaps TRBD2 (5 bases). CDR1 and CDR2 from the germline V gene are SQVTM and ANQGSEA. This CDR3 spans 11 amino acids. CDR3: CSAELAYEQYF. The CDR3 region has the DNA TGCAGCGCTGAACTAGCCTACGAGCAGTACTTC.

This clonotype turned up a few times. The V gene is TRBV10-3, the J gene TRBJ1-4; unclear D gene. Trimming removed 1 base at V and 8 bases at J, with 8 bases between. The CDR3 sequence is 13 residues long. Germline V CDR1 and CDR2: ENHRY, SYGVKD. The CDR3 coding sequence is TGTGCCATCAGTGAGTACAGAGGGGAAAAACTGTTTTTT. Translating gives CAISEYRGEKLFF.

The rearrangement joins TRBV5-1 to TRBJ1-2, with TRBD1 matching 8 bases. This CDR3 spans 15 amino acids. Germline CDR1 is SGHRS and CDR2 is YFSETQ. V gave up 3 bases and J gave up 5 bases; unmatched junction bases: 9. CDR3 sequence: CASSYNPGGLYGYTF. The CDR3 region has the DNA TGCGCCAGCAGCTACAACCCAGGGGGCCTATATGGCTACACCTTC.

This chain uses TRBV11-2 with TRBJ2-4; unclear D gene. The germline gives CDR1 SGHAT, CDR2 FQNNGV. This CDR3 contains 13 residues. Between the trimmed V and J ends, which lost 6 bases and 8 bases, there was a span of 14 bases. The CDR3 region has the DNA TGTGCCAGCAGTGACAACTTCGCGGACATTCAGTACTTC. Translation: CASSDNFADIQYF. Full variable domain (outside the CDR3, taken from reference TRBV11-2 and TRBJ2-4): EAGVAQSPRYKIIEKRQSVAFWCNPISGHATLYWYQQILGQGPKLLIQFQNNGVVDDSQLPKDRFSAERLKGVDSTLKIQPAKLEDSAVYLCASSDNFADIQYFGAGTRLSVL.

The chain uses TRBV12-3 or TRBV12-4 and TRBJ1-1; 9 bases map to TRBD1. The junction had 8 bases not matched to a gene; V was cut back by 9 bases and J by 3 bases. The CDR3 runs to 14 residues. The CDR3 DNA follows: TGTGCCAGTCAAACAGGGGGCGAGGACACTGAAGCTTTCTTT. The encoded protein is CASQTGGEDTEAFF.

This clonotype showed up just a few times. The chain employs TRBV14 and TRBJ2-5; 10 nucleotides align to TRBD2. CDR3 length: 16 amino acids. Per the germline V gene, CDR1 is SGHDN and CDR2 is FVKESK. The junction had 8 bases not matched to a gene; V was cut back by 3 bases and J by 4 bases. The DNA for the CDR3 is TGTGCCAGCAGCCAGAGGGCTAGCGGGGGACGAGAGACCCAGTACTTC. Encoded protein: CASSQRASGGRETQYF.

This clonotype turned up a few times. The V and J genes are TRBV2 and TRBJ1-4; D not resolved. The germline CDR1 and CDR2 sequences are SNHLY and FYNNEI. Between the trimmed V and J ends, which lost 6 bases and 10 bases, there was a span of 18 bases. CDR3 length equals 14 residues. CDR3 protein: CASSPWREEGKLFF. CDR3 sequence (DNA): TGTGCCAGCAGCCCCTGGAGGGAGGAAGGAAAACTGTTTTTT.

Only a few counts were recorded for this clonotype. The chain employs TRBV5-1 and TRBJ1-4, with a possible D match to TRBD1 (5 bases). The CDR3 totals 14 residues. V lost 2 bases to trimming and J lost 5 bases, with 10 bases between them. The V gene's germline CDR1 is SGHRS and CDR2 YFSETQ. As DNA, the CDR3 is TGCGCCAGCAGCTTCGGGACGGCAAATGAAAAACTGTTTTTT. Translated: CASSFGTANEKLFF.

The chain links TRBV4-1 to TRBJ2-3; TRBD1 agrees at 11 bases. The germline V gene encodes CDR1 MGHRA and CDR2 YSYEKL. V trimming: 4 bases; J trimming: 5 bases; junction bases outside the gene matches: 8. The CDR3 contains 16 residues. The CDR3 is CASSPGQGASGDTQYF. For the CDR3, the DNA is TGCGCCAGCAGCCCCGGACAGGGGGCAAGCGGAGATACGCAGTATTTT.

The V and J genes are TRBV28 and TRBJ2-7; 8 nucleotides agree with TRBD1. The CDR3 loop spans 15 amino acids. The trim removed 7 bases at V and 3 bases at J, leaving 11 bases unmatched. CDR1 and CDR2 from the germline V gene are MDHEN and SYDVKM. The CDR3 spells CASILSPGQVYEQYF. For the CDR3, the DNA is TGTGCCAGCATTCTCTCCCCGGGACAGGTCTACGAGCAGTACTTC. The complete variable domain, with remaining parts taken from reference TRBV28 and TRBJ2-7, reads DVKVTQSSRYLVKRTGEKVFLECVQDMDHENMFWYRQDPGLGLRLIYFSYDVKMKEKGDIPEGYSVSREKKERFSLILESASTNQTSMYLCASILSPGQVYEQYFGPGTRLTVT.

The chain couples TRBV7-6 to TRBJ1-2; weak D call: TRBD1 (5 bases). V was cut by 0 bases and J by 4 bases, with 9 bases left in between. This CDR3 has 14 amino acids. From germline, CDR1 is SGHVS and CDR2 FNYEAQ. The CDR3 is CASSLARGPYGYTF. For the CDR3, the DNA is TGTGCCAGCAGCTTAGCACGGGGACCCTATGGCTACACCTTC.

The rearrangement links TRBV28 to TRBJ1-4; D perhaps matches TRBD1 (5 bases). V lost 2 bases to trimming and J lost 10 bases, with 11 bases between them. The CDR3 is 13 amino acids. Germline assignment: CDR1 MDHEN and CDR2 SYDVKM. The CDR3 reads CASSLSLQGKLFF. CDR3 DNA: TGTGCCAGCAGTTTAAGCCTTCAGGGAAAACTGTTTTTT.

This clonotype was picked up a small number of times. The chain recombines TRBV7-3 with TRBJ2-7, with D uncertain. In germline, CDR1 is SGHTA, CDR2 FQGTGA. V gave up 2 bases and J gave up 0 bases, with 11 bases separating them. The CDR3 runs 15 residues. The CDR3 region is CASSLSGEDSYEQYF. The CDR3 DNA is TGTGCCAGCAGCTTATCAGGAGAGGACTCCTACGAGCAGTACTTC.

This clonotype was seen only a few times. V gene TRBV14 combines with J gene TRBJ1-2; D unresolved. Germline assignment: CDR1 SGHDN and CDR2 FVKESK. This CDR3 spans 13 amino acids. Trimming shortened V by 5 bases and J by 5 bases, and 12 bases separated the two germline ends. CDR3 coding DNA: TGTGCCAGCAGCAGAAGCCCTGGGTATGGCTACACCTTC. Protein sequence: CASSRSPGYGYTF.

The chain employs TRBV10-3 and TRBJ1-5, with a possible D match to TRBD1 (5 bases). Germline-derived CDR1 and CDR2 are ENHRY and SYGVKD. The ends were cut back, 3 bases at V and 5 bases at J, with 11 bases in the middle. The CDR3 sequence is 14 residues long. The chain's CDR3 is CAISEGDGDQPQHF. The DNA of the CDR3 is TGTGCCATCAGTGAAGGGGACGGGGATCAGCCCCAGCATTTT.

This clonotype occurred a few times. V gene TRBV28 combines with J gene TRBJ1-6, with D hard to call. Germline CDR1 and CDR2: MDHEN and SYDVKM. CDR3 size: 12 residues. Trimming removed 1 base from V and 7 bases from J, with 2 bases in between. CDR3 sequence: CASSLLNSPLHF. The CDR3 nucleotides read TGTGCCAGCAGTTTATTGAATTCACCCCTCCACTTT.

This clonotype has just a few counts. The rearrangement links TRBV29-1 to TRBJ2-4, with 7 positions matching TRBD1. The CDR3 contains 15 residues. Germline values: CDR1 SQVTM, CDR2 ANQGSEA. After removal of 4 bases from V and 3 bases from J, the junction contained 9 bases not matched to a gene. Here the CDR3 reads CSVGGGLADKNIQYF. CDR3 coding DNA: TGCAGCGTTGGAGGGGGCCTAGCAGACAAAAACATTCAGTACTTC.

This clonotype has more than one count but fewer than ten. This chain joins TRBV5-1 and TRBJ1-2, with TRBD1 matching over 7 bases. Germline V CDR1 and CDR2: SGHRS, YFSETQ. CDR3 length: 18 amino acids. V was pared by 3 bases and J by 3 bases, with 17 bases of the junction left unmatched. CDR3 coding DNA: TGCGCCAGCAGCTCGGGGCCTGAGACAGGGAATTTTTACTATGGCTACACCTTC. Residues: CASSSGPETGNFYYGYTF.

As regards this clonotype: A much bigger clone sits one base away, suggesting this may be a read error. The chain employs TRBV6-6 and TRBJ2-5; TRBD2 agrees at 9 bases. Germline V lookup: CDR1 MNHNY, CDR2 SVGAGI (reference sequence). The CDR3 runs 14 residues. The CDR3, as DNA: TGTGCCAGCAGTTACGCTAGCGGGAAAGAGACCCTGTACTTC. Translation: CASSYASGKETLYF.

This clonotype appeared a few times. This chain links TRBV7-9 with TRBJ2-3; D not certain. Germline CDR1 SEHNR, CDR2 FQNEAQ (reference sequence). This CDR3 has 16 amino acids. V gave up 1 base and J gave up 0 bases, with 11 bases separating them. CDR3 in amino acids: CASSLVIGLSTDTQYF. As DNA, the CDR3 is TGTGCCAGCAGCTTAGTTATTGGGCTTAGCACAGATACGCAGTATTTT.

The CDR3 bases are TGTGCCAGCAGCCCGGGACAGAGAACCAATGAGCAGTTCTTC. This gives the protein CASSPGQRTNEQFF. This chain links TRBV9 with TRBJ2-1, with 7 bases aligning to TRBD1. The CDR3 spans 14 residues. Germline V gene data show CDR1 as SGDLS and CDR2 as YYNGEE. V trimming: 4 bases; J trimming: 6 bases; junction bases outside the gene matches: 7.

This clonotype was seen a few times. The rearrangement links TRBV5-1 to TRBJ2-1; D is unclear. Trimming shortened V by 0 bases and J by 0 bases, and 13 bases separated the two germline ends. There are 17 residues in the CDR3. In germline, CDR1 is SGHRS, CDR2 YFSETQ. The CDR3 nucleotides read TGCGCCAGCAGCTTGGGGGTGGCTCGGACCTCCTACAATGAGCAGTTCTTC. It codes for CASSLGVARTSYNEQFF.

The CDR3 spells CATSTSTGDNTDTQYF. The CDR3 DNA reads as TGTGCCACCAGTACCTCGACAGGGGACAACACAGATACGCAGTATTTT. This chain uses TRBV24-1 with TRBJ2-3; TRBD1 matches at 8 bases. J was trimmed by 2 bases and V by 6 bases; bases with no gene match: 9. The CDR3 runs 16 residues. The germline CDR1 and CDR2 sequences are KGHDR and SFDVKD.

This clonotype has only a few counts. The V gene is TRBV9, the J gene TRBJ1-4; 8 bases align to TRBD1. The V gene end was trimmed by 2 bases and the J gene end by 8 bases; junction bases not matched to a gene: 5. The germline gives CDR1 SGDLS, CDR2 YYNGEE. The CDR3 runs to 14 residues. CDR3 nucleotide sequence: TGTGCCAGCAGCGTTACCGGGACAGGCGAAAAACTGTTTTTT. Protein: CASSVTGTGEKLFF.

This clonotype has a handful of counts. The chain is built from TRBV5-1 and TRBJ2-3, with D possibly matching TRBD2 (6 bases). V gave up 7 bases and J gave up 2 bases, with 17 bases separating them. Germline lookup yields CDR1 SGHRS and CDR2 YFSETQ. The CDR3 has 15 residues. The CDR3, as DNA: TGCGCCAGCGGAGGAGGAGGGACGGCCACAGATACGCAGTATTTT. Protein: CASGGGGTATDTQYF.

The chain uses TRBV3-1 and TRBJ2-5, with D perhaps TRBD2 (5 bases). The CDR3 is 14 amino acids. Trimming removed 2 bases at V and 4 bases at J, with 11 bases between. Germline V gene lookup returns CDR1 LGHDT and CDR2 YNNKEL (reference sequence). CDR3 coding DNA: TGTGCCAGCAGCCAACAGCGGACTGCAGAGACCCAGTACTTC. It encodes CASSQQRTAETQYF.

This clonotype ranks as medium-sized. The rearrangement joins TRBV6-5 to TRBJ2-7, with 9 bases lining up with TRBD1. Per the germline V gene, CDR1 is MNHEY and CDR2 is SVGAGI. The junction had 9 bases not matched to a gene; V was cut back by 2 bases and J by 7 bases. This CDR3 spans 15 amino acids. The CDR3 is CASSYGGQGVGEQYF. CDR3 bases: TGTGCCAGCAGTTACGGGGGACAGGGCGTGGGAGAGCAGTACTTC.

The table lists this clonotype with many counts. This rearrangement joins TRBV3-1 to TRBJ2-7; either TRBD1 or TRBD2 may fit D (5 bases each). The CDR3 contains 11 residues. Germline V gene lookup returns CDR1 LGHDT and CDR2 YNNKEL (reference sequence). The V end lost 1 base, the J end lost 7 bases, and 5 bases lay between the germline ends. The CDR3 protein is CASSQGGEQYF. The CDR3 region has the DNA TGTGCCAGCAGCCAAGGGGGGGAGCAGTACTTC.

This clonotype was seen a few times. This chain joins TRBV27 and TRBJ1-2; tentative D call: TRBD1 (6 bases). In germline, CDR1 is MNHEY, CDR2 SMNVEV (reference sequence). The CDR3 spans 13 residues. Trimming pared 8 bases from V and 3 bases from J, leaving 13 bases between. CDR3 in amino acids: CASGHRVDYGYTF. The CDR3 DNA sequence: TGTGCCAGCGGACACAGGGTCGACTATGGCTACACCTTC.